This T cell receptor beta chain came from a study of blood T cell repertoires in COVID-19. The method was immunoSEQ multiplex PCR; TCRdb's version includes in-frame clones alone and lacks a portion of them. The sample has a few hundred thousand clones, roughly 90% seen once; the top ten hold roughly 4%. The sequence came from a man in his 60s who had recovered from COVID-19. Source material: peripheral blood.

The CDR3, as DNA: TGTGCCAGTAGTATCCCAGTGGACAGGGGGCGTAACACTGAAGCTTTCTTT. Translation gives CASSIPVDRGRNTEAFF. The rearrangement uses TRBV19 and TRBJ1-1, with TRBD1 identical over 11 bases. The junction had 8 bases not matched to a gene; V was cut back by 3 bases and J by 2 bases. The CDR3 is 17 residues long. CDR1 is LNHDA and CDR2 is SQIVND in the germline V gene (reference sequence).